This T cell receptor (beta chain) is drawn from a study of T cell responses to AZD1222 COVID-19 vaccine. Study overall: Pooling covered second doses at about 4 or about 12 weeks.

Of note for this clone: The antigen remains unidentified.

The protocol was immunoSEQ multiplex PCR, while the TCRdb copy is restricted to in-frame clones and leaves out a portion. The sample consists of about 56,000 clones, 80% to 90% of them appearing once. Study outcomes and limitations: Donors were chiefly white British, with a greater number of females, and clonal diversity was perhaps underestimated.

The origin of this receptor is an adult in good health. Material: peripheral blood, obtained on day 0 of AZD1222 vaccination.

The CDR3 loop reads CASSPVRGVGNTIYF. In nucleotides, the CDR3 is TGTGCCAGCAGCCCAGTCCGGGGCGTGGGTAACACCATATATTTT. The rearrangement uses TRBV11-2 and TRBJ1-3, with D maybe TRBD1 (5 bases). V dropped 5 bases and J dropped 7 bases, with 18 bases sitting between them. Looked up from germline, CDR1 is SGHAT and CDR2 is FQNNGV. CDR3 length equals 15 residues. The whole variable domain, filled in from reference TRBV11-2 and TRBJ1-3, reads EAGVAQSPRYKIIEKRQSVAFWCNPISGHATLYWYQQILGQGPKLLIQFQNNGVVDDSQLPKDRFSAERLKGVDSTLKIQPAKLEDSAVYLCASSPVRGVGNTIYFGEGSWLTVV.